Below are 27 T cell receptor beta chains sequenced from a single sample in a study of CD8+ T cells in alopecia areata. The sample's treatment: oral pan-JAK inhibitor, 5-10 mg twice daily. Isolated RNA was reverse transcribed into cDNA used as the sequencing template. Repertoires were generated with immunoSEQ multiplex PCR, while TCRdb's copy carries only in-frame clones and drops some. The sample records 200,000 to 250,000 clones, around 57% being singletons. Sequenced material: CD4+ T cells sorted from blood, taken at week 4, from a patient treated with tofacitinib. Receptors originate from a human donor with alopecia areata.

The chain carries TRBV7-2 and TRBJ1-4; D is perhaps TRBD1 (5 bases). The CDR3 sequence is 15 residues long. Between the trimmed V and J ends, which lost 3 bases and 4 bases, there was a span of 12 bases. From germline, CDR1 is SGHTA and CDR2 FQGNSA. The CDR3 region has the DNA TGTGCCAGCAGCTTCAGGCTGGGGGTTAATGAAAAACTGTTTTTT. This translates into CASSFRLGVNEKLFF.

A few counts support this clone. The chain has TRBV2 and TRBJ1-2; no clear D gene. The length of the CDR3 is 11 residues. The V end lost 1 base, the J end lost 14 bases, and 11 bases lay between the germline ends. From germline, CDR1 is SNHLY and CDR2 FYNNEI. DNA of the CDR3: TGTGCCAGCAGTGAAGACAGCATTAGGACCTTC. Its protein product is CASSEDSIRTF.

The chain uses TRBV30 and TRBJ1-1, with D possibly TRBD1 on 6 matching bases. The V gene's germline CDR1 is GTSNPN and CDR2 SVGIG (reference sequence). The germline V and J ends were trimmed by 1 base and 6 bases, with 9 bases remaining between them. The CDR3 has 12 amino acids. CDR3 region: CAWSDRVAEAFF. The CDR3 DNA reads as TGTGCCTGGAGTGACAGGGTCGCTGAAGCTTTCTTT.

Comments on this clone: A junction boundary mismatches the germline segment, possibly from a read error. This chain links TRBV4-2 with TRBJ2-4; perhaps TRBD1 as D (6 bases). CDR3 length: 16 residues. Germline V gene sequence: CDR1 LGHNA, CDR2 YNFKEQ. The CDR3, as DNA: TGTGCCAGCAGCCAAGATCTGGCCAGGGGACGGACGTCCTACTTGTTC. This sequence encodes CASSQDLARGRTSYLF.

The chain uses TRBV11-2 and TRBJ2-7; D might be TRBD1 (6 bases). The CDR3 is made up of 14 amino acids. Trimming left V 1 base short and J 6 bases short, with 13 bases between. Germline V gene lookup returns CDR1 SGHAT and CDR2 FQNNGV. CDR3 protein: CASSLGQAVSEQYF. The CDR3 DNA is TGTGCCAGCAGCTTAGGACAGGCGGTCTCCGAGCAGTACTTC.

This clone was counted only a few times. This chain uses TRBV29-1 with TRBJ2-3, with D perhaps matching TRBD2 (6 bases). This CDR3 contains 13 residues. Germline loops: CDR1 SQVTM, CDR2 ANQGSEA. V dropped 1 base and J dropped 2 bases, with 7 bases sitting between them. Here the CDR3 DNA reads TGCAGCGTTGAAGCTAGCGCCACAGATACGCAGTATTTT. The encoded protein is CSVEASATDTQYF.

The chain employs TRBV27 and TRBJ2-7, with 7 nucleotides matching TRBD1. This CDR3 spans 15 amino acids. J lost 2 bases, V lost 6 bases, and 10 bases had no gene match. Germline CDR1 reads MNHEY; CDR2 reads SMNVEV (reference sequence). In DNA form, the CDR3 reads TGTGCCAGCAGCCAAATTATACAGGGGACCTACGAGCAGTACTTC. It is translated as CASSQIIQGTYEQYF.

The V call is TRBV10-3, the J call TRBJ1-2; perhaps TRBD1 as D (5 bases). The V gene lost 3 bases and the J gene lost 1 base, with 12 bases spanning the gap. This CDR3 is 15 amino acids long. Germline CDR1 ENHRY, CDR2 SYGVKD. CDR3 loop: CAISDGPGLNYGYTF. DNA for the CDR3: TGTGCCATCAGTGATGGGCCGGGACTTAACTATGGCTACACCTTC.

This clone was seen only a few times. The genes are TRBV2 and TRBJ2-7, with D hard to call. The ends were cut back, 6 bases at V and 0 bases at J, with 12 bases in the middle. The CDR3 spans 14 residues. From germline, CDR1 is SNHLY and CDR2 FYNNEI. The CDR3 here is CASRLTTLSYEQYF. CDR3 nucleotide sequence: TGTGCCAGCAGGTTGACAACACTCTCCTACGAGCAGTACTTC.

The chain links TRBV30 to TRBJ1-6, with 10 bases that match TRBD1. Germline values: CDR1 GTSNPN, CDR2 SVGIG (reference sequence). The CDR3 sequence is 14 residues long. Unmatched junction bases numbered 5, after V lost 3 bases and J lost 9 bases. CDR3 in amino acids: CAWRWTGGASPLHF. The CDR3 coding sequence is TGTGCCTGGAGATGGACAGGGGGTGCTTCACCCCTCCACTTT.

V is TRBV11-3 and J is TRBJ2-3, with D perhaps matching TRBD2 (5 bases). Germline CDR1 reads SGHNT; CDR2 reads YENEEA. The CDR3 loop spans 14 amino acids. V lost 5 bases, J lost 3 bases, and 12 bases lay in between. The CDR3 nucleotides are TGTGCCAGCAGCCTTCGGGGTGAAACAGATACGCAGTATTTT. Translated: CASSLRGETDTQYF.

This clone turned up a few times. This sequence joins TRBV15 and TRBJ2-1, with a tentative D call TRBD1 (5 bases). Germline CDR1 and CDR2: LNHNV and YYDKDF (reference sequence). The CDR3 sequence is 15 residues long. V shed 3 bases and J shed 7 bases, with 16 bases lying between them. The CDR3 bases are TGTGCCACCAGCAGCGAATCGACAGTGTTTAATGAGCAGTTCTTC. Amino acid sequence: CATSSESTVFNEQFF.

This chain uses TRBV30 with TRBJ1-2; D is uncertain. The CDR3 runs 11 residues. The germline V gene encodes CDR1 GTSNPN and CDR2 SVGIG (reference sequence). The V gene lost 5 bases and the J gene lost 6 bases, with 10 bases spanning the gap. The CDR3 is CAWEQENGYTF. CDR3 sequence (DNA): TGTGCCTGGGAGCAGGAGAATGGCTACACCTTC.

The V and J genes are TRBV7-2 and TRBJ2-7; D might be TRBD1 (6 bases). The germline V gene has CDR1 SGHTA and CDR2 FQGNSA. This CDR3 has 13 residues. V dropped 5 bases and J dropped 5 bases, with 13 bases sitting between them. CDR3 nucleotide sequence: TGTGCCAGCAGCCCCCAGGGGATTAACGAGCAGTACTTC. Translation: CASSPQGINEQYF.

The CDR3 nucleotides are TGTGCCAGCAGCACGGACAGGGAAGAGACCCAGTACTTC. It encodes CASSTDREETQYF. This rearrangement joins TRBV5-6 to TRBJ2-5; 8 bases line up with TRBD1. The CDR3 sequence is 13 residues long. Germline-derived CDR1 and CDR2 are SGHDT and YYEEEE. After removal of 4 bases from V and 3 bases from J, the junction contained 2 bases not matched to a gene.

The chain couples TRBV30 to TRBJ2-1; D is undetermined. The germline V gene encodes CDR1 GTSNPN and CDR2 SVGIG (reference sequence). Trimming pared 8 bases from V and 0 bases from J, leaving 11 bases between. This CDR3 region has 13 residues. DNA of the CDR3: TGTGCCCTTACACAGAGCTCCTACAATGAGCAGTTCTTC. Protein sequence: CALTQSSYNEQFF.

CDR3: CASSQEGSVSYEQYF. CDR3 nucleotides: TGCGCCAGCAGCCAAGAAGGTTCTGTCTCCTACGAGCAGTACTTC. V gene TRBV4-1 combines with J gene TRBJ2-7; D is unresolved. CDR1 MGHRA and CDR2 YSYEKL come from the germline V gene. This CDR3 region has 15 residues. V was shortened by 0 bases and J by 0 bases, with 9 bases between the two germline ends.

This chain uses TRBV29-1 with TRBJ1-5; TRBD1 agrees at 7 bases. V lost 4 bases and J lost 9; bases outside the gene matches: 9. Per germline, CDR1 SQVTM and CDR2 ANQGSEA. This CDR3 is built from 13 residues. The chain's CDR3 is CSVGQGNDRPQHF. The CDR3 coding sequence is TGCAGCGTTGGACAGGGCAACGATCGGCCCCAGCATTTT.

This clone was detected a few times. This chain connects TRBV15 to TRBJ1-4; TRBD1 is a possible D gene (5 bases). This CDR3 region has 15 residues. Germline V lookup: CDR1 LNHNV, CDR2 YYDKDF (reference sequence). V was pared by 6 bases and J by 4 bases, with 15 bases between. CDR3 region: CATREGTGNNEKLFF. The CDR3 DNA reads TGTGCCACCAGGGAGGGGACGGGGAATAATGAAAAACTGTTTTTT.

The table lists this clone with many counts. The CDR3 nucleotides read TGCGCCAGCAGCCGAAACCGGGGCGAATATCAGCCCCAGCATTTT. Residues: CASSRNRGEYQPQHF. J is TRBJ1-5 and V is TRBV4-3, with D perhaps matching TRBD1 (5 bases). The CDR3 is 15 amino acids. The ends were cut back, 4 bases at V and 5 bases at J, with 15 bases in the middle. CDR1 LGHNA and CDR2 YSLEER come from the germline V gene.

This clone was detected once. This rearrangement joins TRBV14 to TRBJ2-1; TRBD2 aligns across 10 bases. Germline trimming cut 1 base from V and 8 bases from J; bases unmatched to any gene: 14. Per germline, CDR1 SGHDN and CDR2 FVKESK. The CDR3 is 18 residues long. DNA of the CDR3: TGTGCCAGCAGCCAAGTACGCGCTCTAGGAGCGGGGGGGCATGAGCAGTTCTTC. This sequence encodes CASSQVRALGAGGHEQFF.

There are a few counts of this clone. The V call is TRBV4-3, the J call TRBJ1-4, with TRBD1 as a possible D gene (5 bases). Germline V gene lookup returns CDR1 LGHNA and CDR2 YSLEER. This CDR3 has 15 amino acids. V was clipped by 5 bases and J by 8 bases, with 18 bases between them. The CDR3 protein is CASSSQVLLREKLFF. The CDR3 DNA is TGCGCCAGCAGCTCACAGGTGTTGCTACGGGAAAAACTGTTTTTT.

The chain couples TRBV15 to TRBJ2-7; D is undetermined. The germline V and J ends were trimmed by 8 bases and 5 bases, with 16 bases remaining between them. Germline CDR1 LNHNV, CDR2 YYDKDF (reference sequence). The CDR3 covers 13 residues. Here the CDR3 DNA reads TGTGCCACCTCCCTGACCTCGGACCACGAGCAGTACTTC. It is translated as CATSLTSDHEQYF.

This clone was seen a handful of times. The chain couples TRBV6-6 to TRBJ1-6; 8 bases are shared with TRBD1. The V gene end was trimmed by 0 bases and the J gene end by 12 bases; junction bases not matched to a gene: 4. The CDR3 extends over 14 amino acids. Germline loops: CDR1 MNHNY, CDR2 SVGAGI (reference sequence). CDR3 sequence: CASSYSGTGQPLHF. Written as DNA, the CDR3 is TGTGCCAGCAGTTACTCCGGGACAGGCCAACCCCTCCACTTT.

The chain uses TRBV5-1 and TRBJ2-5; TRBD1 is a possible D gene (6 bases). The V gene lost 4 bases and the J gene lost 0 bases, with 13 bases spanning the gap. The CDR3 consists of 15 residues. In germline, CDR1 is SGHRS, CDR2 YFSETQ. The CDR3 is CASSPPGHDQETQYF. The CDR3 DNA reads TGCGCCAGCAGCCCACCGGGACACGACCAAGAGACCCAGTACTTC. Based on the CDR3 plus reference TRBV5-1 and TRBJ2-5, the full variable domain is KAGVTQTPRYLIKTRGQQVTLSCSPISGHRSVSWYQQTPGQGLQFLFEYFSETQRNKGNFPGRFSGRQFSNSRSEMNVSTLELGDSALYLCASSPPGHDQETQYFGPGTRLLVL.

The chain uses TRBV28 and TRBJ1-2; no reliable D call. This CDR3 region has 12 residues. Trimming stripped 2 bases from V and 4 bases from J, with 5 bases between. CDR1 and CDR2 (germline): MDHEN, SYDVKM. The CDR3 region has the DNA TGTGCCAGCAGTTTAGGATTCTATGGCTACACCTTC. Its translation is CASSLGFYGYTF.

This rearrangement joins TRBV30 to TRBJ1-4, with 7 bases fitting TRBD1. Germline CDR1 and CDR2: GTSNPN and SVGIG (reference sequence). CDR3 length equals 13 residues. Trimming at V came to 0 bases and at J to 8 bases, leaving 3 bases not matched to a gene. The CDR3 DNA is TGTGCCTGGAGTGTGCGACAGGGCGAAAAACTGTTTTTT. Its protein is CAWSVRQGEKLFF.